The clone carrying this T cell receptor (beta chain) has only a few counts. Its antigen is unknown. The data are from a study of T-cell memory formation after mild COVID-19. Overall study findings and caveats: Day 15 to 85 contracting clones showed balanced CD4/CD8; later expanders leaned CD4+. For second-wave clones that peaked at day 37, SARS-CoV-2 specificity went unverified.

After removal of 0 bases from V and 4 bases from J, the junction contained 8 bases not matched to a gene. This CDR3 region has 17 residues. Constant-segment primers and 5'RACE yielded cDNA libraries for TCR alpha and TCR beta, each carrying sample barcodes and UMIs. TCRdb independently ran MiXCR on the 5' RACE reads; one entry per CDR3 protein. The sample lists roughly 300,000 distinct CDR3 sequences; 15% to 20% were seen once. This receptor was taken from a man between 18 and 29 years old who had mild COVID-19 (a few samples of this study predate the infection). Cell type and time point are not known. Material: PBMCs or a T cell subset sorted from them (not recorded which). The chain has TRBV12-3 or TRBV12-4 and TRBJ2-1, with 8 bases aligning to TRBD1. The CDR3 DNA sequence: TGTGCCAGCAGTTTAGCCAGGACAGGGTCCCCTTACAATGAGCAGTTCTTC. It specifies CASSLARTGSPYNEQFF.